A selection of T cell receptor beta chains follows, all from one sample in a study of blood T cell repertoires in COVID-19. TCRdb's copy holds only in-frame clones and misses some; the assay was immunoSEQ multiplex PCR. The repertoire holds about 39,000 clones, roughly 85% seen once, with 9.9% in the top ten. Material for sequencing was peripheral blood. The receptors come from a human donor in a cohort sampled during active COVID-19. Both conserved end residues are part of each CDR3. D genes are given only for firm matches. Some rows have no size entry. The others give once, few or many, or a class for an expanded clone.

j_call d_call clone_size v_call cdr3_nt cdr3_aa
TRBJ2-1 TRBD2 NA TRBV7-6 TGTGCCAGCAGCCCACTACCGGGACTAGTAGGGATAGTGAATGAGCAGTTCTTC CASSPLPGLVGIVNEQFF
TRBJ2-2 TRBD2 few TRBV5-4 TGTGCCAGCAGCTTGGTGGGAGGGAGCAGCACCGGGGAGCTGTTTTTT CASSLVGGSSTGELFF
TRBJ2-7 TRBD1 NA TRBV9 TGTGCCAGCAGCGCGGGACAGGGTGGAGAGCAGTACTTC CASSAGQGGEQYF
TRBJ2-3 NA once TRBV2 TGTGCCAGCAGGGCAGATAGCACAGATACGCAGTATTTT CASRADSTDTQYF
TRBJ1-6 NA NA TRBV7-2 TGTGCCAGCAGCTTGGGGAGCTCCTATAATTCACCCCTCCACTTT CASSLGSSYNSPLHF
TRBJ2-7 TRBD1 NA TRBV6-5 TGTGCCAGCAGGAAGCCCGGGACAGGACCCTACGAGCAGTACTTC CASRKPGTGPYEQYF
TRBJ2-1 NA NA TRBV3-1/TRBV3-2 TGTGCCAGCAGCCTTATTACAAACAATGAGCAGTTCTTC CASSLITNNEQFF
TRBJ2-5 TRBD2 NA TRBV7-3 TGTGCCAGCAGCCCCGGACTAGCGGGAGTCCAAGAGACCCAGTACTTC CASSPGLAGVQETQYF
TRBJ1-2 TRBD1 NA TRBV11-2 TGTGCCAGCAGCTTAGGGACAGGGGGCGTGCGTGGCTACACCTTC CASSLGTGGVRGYTF
TRBJ2-4 NA NA TRBV2 TGTGCCAGCAGCCAAAATCACGGCATTCAGTACTTC CASSQNHGIQYF
TRBJ1-6 NA NA TRBV11-1 TGTGCCAGCAGCTTCCAGGCTGATTCACCCCTCCACTTT CASSFQADSPLHF
TRBJ2-7 NA NA TRBV6-5 TGTGCCAGCAGATTAGCGGAGTCCTCCTACGAGCAGTACTTC CASRLAESSYEQYF
TRBJ2-1 NA NA TRBV7-9 TGTGCCAGCAGCTTAGGGACTAACAATGAGCAGTTCTTC CASSLGTNNEQFF
TRBJ2-2 TRBD2 NA TRBV15 TGTGCCACCAGCAAAGATAGCGGGGGGGCCATTACCGGGGAGCTGTTTTTT CATSKDSGGAITGELFF